This T cell receptor (beta chain) is from a study of blood T cell repertoires in COVID-19. Across the whole study: Nucleic acid was either cDNA or gDNA, and it came from T cells, B-cell-depleted T cells, or PBMCs.

Clones were read by immunoSEQ multiplex PCR, and TCRdb kept only the in-frame ones, dropping some. The sample has 250,000 to 300,000 clones; approximately 81% are singletons. What was sequenced was peripheral blood. The clonotype comes from an older woman with active or convalescent COVID-19.

The CDR3 DNA reads as TGTGCCAGCAGCTTAGCAGGGGCTGGAGGCAACGAGCAGTACTTC. Its translation is CASSLAGAGGNEQYF. This chain joins TRBV7-3 and TRBJ2-7; D might be TRBD1 (6 bases). This CDR3 has 15 amino acids. Trimming cost V 2 bases and J 5 bases, with 16 bases left between them. CDR1 SGHTA and CDR2 FQGTGA come from the germline V gene.